A single sample is the source of the 24 T cell receptor beta chains below, sequenced in a study of graft-versus-host responses after intestinal transplantation. No antigen has been assigned to these receptors. Sequencing was performed with immunoSEQ multiplex PCR; in TCRdb, only in-frame clones are kept and a portion is missing. This sample has about 130,000 clones, with about 93% found just once. Sample: unstimulated CD4+ T cells sorted from spleen or lymph node cells, taken before intestinal transplant. These receptors all come from a human donor who received an intestinal transplant.

The chain combines TRBV27 with TRBJ2-7; TRBD1 matches 7 bases. Germline trimming cut 6 bases from V and 0 bases from J; bases unmatched to any gene: 8. Germline V gene lookup returns CDR1 MNHEY and CDR2 SMNVEV (reference sequence). The CDR3 is made up of 15 amino acids. CDR3 nucleotide sequence: TGTGCCAGCAGGACGACCGGGACAGCCTCCTACGAGCAGTACTTC. Encoded protein: CASRTTGTASYEQYF.

The V call is TRBV7-6, the J call TRBJ1-3; D remains unclear. Trimming took off 2 bases at V and 0 bases at J, with 5 bases between the two ends. CDR3 length: 14 residues. Germline V gene data show CDR1 as SGHVS and CDR2 as FNYEAQ. Here the CDR3 DNA reads TGTGCCAGCAGCTTACCGAGCTCTGGAAACACCATATATTTT. This codes for CASSLPSSGNTIYF.

CDR3 residues: CASKAGGEQYF. Written as DNA, the CDR3 is TGCGCCAGCAAAGCGGGAGGCGAGCAGTACTTC. The gene calls are TRBV5-1 and TRBJ2-7, with TRBD2 matching over 9 bases. The ends lost 6 bases at V and 6 bases at J; junction bases unmatched: 1. This CDR3 region has 11 residues. The germline gives CDR1 SGHRS, CDR2 YFSETQ.

V usage is TRBV27 and J usage is TRBJ2-1; the match to TRBD2 covers 7 bases. This CDR3 has 17 residues. The J segment lost 5 bases and the V segment lost 2 bases, leaving 12 bases of the junction unmatched. Germline values: CDR1 MNHEY, CDR2 SMNVEV (reference sequence). In nucleotides, the CDR3 is TGTGCCAGCAGTTTAGGGCCTCCGCGGGGGAAAAACAATGAGCAGTTCTTC. Its translation is CASSLGPPRGKNNEQFF.

The gene calls are TRBV30 and TRBJ2-1, with no clear D. V lost 0 bases and J 6 bases, leaving 6 bases between the germline ends. The CDR3 length is 12 residues. Germline CDR1 is GTSNPN and CDR2 is SVGIG (reference sequence). In DNA, the CDR3 is TGTGCCTGGAGTGTTAGGTTCAATGAGCAGTTCTTC. It translates to CAWSVRFNEQFF.

The chain recombines TRBV27 with TRBJ2-3; D ambiguous. CDR3 length: 16 amino acids. V lost 5 bases and J lost 0, with 15 bases in between. Germline V gene sequence: CDR1 MNHEY, CDR2 SMNVEV (reference sequence). The CDR3 here is CASSRRMGPSTDTQYF. In DNA, the CDR3 is TGTGCCAGCAGTAGAAGGATGGGTCCTAGCACAGATACGCAGTATTTT.

The chain couples TRBV4-1 to TRBJ1-4; no clear D gene. CDR1 and CDR2 from the germline V gene are MGHRA and YSYEKL. The length of the CDR3 is 16 residues. Trimming stripped 0 bases from V and 6 bases from J, with 14 bases between. The CDR3 bases are TGCGCCAGCAGCCAAGATAACACGGGATGGTATGAAAAACTGTTTTTT. Translating it yields CASSQDNTGWYEKLFF.

The CDR3 is CASTRNSYPQGNTIYF. In DNA, the CDR3 is TGTGCCAGCACCCGGAATTCTTACCCACAAGGGAACACCATATATTTT. The chain uses TRBV11-1 and TRBJ1-3; D gene unclear. The CDR3 covers 16 residues. Germline V gene data show CDR1 as SGHAT and CDR2 as FQDESV (reference sequence). Trimming took off 7 bases at V and 7 bases at J, with 23 bases between the two ends.

The rearrangement links TRBV28 to TRBJ1-1; TRBD1 aligns across 7 bases. Germline V lookup: CDR1 MDHEN, CDR2 SYDVKM. V lost 4 bases and J lost 4; bases outside the gene matches: 0. The CDR3 consists of 12 residues. In nucleotides, the CDR3 is TGTGCCAGCAGTTACAGGGGCACTGAAGCTTTCTTT. Amino acid sequence: CASSYRGTEAFF.

The CDR3 sequence: CASSPLVIRANEQFF. CDR3 coding DNA: TGTGCCAGCAGTCCCCTTGTGATAAGAGCGAATGAGCAGTTCTTC. V is TRBV6-5 and J is TRBJ2-1, with no clear D. Germline loops: CDR1 MNHEY, CDR2 SVGAGI. V was clipped by 5 bases and J by 7 bases, with 18 bases between them. The CDR3 loop spans 15 amino acids.

The chain combines TRBV6-6 with TRBJ2-7; 7 bases line up with TRBD1. With 0 bases clipped from V and 2 bases from J, the junction kept 4 bases outside the gene matches. This CDR3 region has 15 residues. CDR1 MNHNY and CDR2 SVGAGI come from the germline V gene (reference sequence). The CDR3 nucleotides read TGTGCCAGCAGTTACTCACGACAGGGACCCTACGAGCAGTACTTC. Amino acids: CASSYSRQGPYEQYF.

The chain recombines TRBV5-1 with TRBJ2-1; 10 bases line up with TRBD2. J lost 2 bases, V lost 0 bases, and 8 bases had no gene match. The CDR3 totals 18 residues. The V gene's germline CDR1 is SGHRS and CDR2 YFSETQ. This CDR3 is CASSLDLGLAGAYNEQFF. The CDR3 DNA reads as TGCGCCAGCAGCTTGGATTTAGGGCTAGCGGGAGCCTACAATGAGCAGTTCTTC.

The chain is built from TRBV15 and TRBJ1-1, with a possible D match to TRBD1 (5 bases). The CDR3 covers 16 residues. In germline, CDR1 is LNHNV, CDR2 YYDKDF (reference sequence). The V end was cut by 1 base, the J end by 1 base, with 13 bases between. The CDR3 region is CATSRAPGVPNTEAFF. The CDR3 DNA reads TGTGCCACCAGCAGAGCCCCGGGGGTACCGAACACTGAAGCTTTCTTT. Complete variable domain (other parts from reference TRBV15 and TRBJ1-1): DAMVIQNPRYQVTQFGKPVTLSCSQTLNHNVMYWYQQKSSQAPKLLFHYYDKDFNNEADTPDNFQSRRPNTSFCFLDIRSPGLGDTAMYLCATSRAPGVPNTEAFFGQGTRLTVV.

The V and J genes are TRBV7-8 and TRBJ2-1; 8 bases align to TRBD2. Losses at the gene ends were 5 bases for V and 4 bases for J; bases not matched to a gene: 16. CDR3 size: 18 residues. Germline lookup yields CDR1 SGHVS and CDR2 FQNEAQ. CDR3 sequence: CASSHPDRTSGAYNEQFF. For the CDR3, the DNA is TGTGCCAGCAGCCACCCAGACCGAACTAGCGGAGCTTACAATGAGCAGTTCTTC.

V usage is TRBV5-1 and J usage is TRBJ2-7; 7 nucleotides align to TRBD2. J lost 7 bases, V lost 4 bases, and 14 bases had no gene match. The V gene's germline CDR1 is SGHRS and CDR2 YFSETQ. This CDR3 is built from 15 residues. As DNA, the CDR3 is TGCGCCAGCAGCCTTATACCGGGGGGTAGAGAAGAGCAGTACTTC. It specifies CASSLIPGGREEQYF.

This chain connects TRBV11-2 to TRBJ2-1; 7 nucleotides match TRBD2. The V gene end was trimmed by 5 bases and the J gene end by 8 bases; junction bases not matched to a gene: 15. The CDR3 has 16 amino acids. The germline V gene has CDR1 SGHAT and CDR2 FQNNGV. The CDR3 loop is CASSPRGSGKVYEQFF. CDR3 bases: TGTGCCAGCAGCCCTAGGGGCAGCGGGAAGGTGTATGAGCAGTTCTTC.

The chain is built from TRBV10-2 and TRBJ2-5; 11 bases are a match to TRBD2. V was clipped by 4 bases and J by 4 bases; unmatched bases: 5. Germline-derived CDR1 and CDR2 are WSHSY and SAAADI. This CDR3 is 15 amino acids long. The CDR3 coding sequence is TGCGCCAGCAGTGGACTAGCGGGAAGAAGAGAGACCCAGTACTTC. Protein: CASSGLAGRRETQYF.

This chain uses TRBV7-3 with TRBJ2-7; D may be TRBD2 (5 bases). The CDR3 totals 14 residues. Between the trimmed V and J ends, which lost 2 bases and 4 bases, there was a span of 12 bases. Germline assignment: CDR1 SGHTA and CDR2 FQGTGA. In DNA, the CDR3 is TGTGCCAGCAGCTTAGGCGGGTTAGCGTACGAGCAGTACTTC. Translating gives CASSLGGLAYEQYF.

The chain has TRBV11-2 and TRBJ2-1, with D possibly matching TRBD1 (5 bases). The CDR3 loop spans 15 amino acids. CDR1 SGHAT and CDR2 FQNNGV come from the germline V gene. Trimming pared 2 bases from V and 8 bases from J, leaving 16 bases between. The CDR3 is CASSLRSRGRDEQFF. For the CDR3, the DNA is TGTGCCAGCAGCTTAAGAAGTAGGGGAAGGGATGAGCAGTTCTTC.

This clone was found a few times. The chain is built from TRBV19 and TRBJ2-3; 9 positions agree with TRBD1. CDR3 size: 17 residues. V lost 8 bases and J lost 0; bases outside the gene matches: 12. CDR1 and CDR2 (germline): LNHDA, SQIVND (reference sequence). The CDR3 bases are TGTGCCAGTCCCCCGGGACAGGGCCCGGCTAGCACAGATACGCAGTATTTT. Translated, it gives CASPPGQGPASTDTQYF.

V usage is TRBV14 and J usage is TRBJ2-7; tentatively, D is TRBD1 (6 bases). CDR3 length: 15 amino acids. Deletions cut 6 bases from V and 1 base from J, with 16 bases between. The germline V gene encodes CDR1 SGHDN and CDR2 FVKESK. The CDR3 protein is CASRQRTGNSYEQYF. The CDR3, as DNA: TGTGCCAGCAGACAACGTACAGGGAATTCCTACGAGCAGTACTTC.

About this clone itself: A read error may account for a junction end that differs from germline. Other DNA sequences from this sample encode an identical CDR3 as well. This sequence joins TRBV9 and TRBJ2-7; TRBD2 agrees at 8 bases. CDR1 is SGDLS and CDR2 is YYNGEE in the germline V gene. CDR3 length equals 15 residues. CDR3 nucleotide sequence: TGCGCCAGCAGCGTAGGACCGGGAGGGCCGGGTGAGCAGTACTTC. Amino acid sequence: CASSVGPGGPGEQYF.

The gene calls are TRBV5-4 and TRBJ2-2; D unclear. The CDR3 is 14 residues long. Trimming cost V 2 bases and J 1 base, with 6 bases left between them. Looked up from germline, CDR1 is SGHNT and CDR2 is YYREEE (reference sequence). CDR3 region: CASSFTGNTGELFF. CDR3 in DNA: TGTGCCAGCAGCTTCACGGGGAACACCGGGGAGCTGTTTTTT.

The chain employs TRBV13 and TRBJ2-1; 8 nucleotides line up with TRBD1. Trimming cost V 7 bases and J 7 bases; bases outside gene matches: 12. This CDR3 spans 15 amino acids. The V gene's germline CDR1 is PRHDT and CDR2 FYEKMQ (reference sequence). CDR3 coding DNA: TGTGCCAGCACCCTGACGACAGGGGTGTTAAATGAGCAGTTCTTC. It is translated as CASTLTTGVLNEQFF.